This is a list of T cell receptor beta chains from one sample in a study of T cells after yellow fever vaccination. One entry per CDR3 protein results from TCRdb running MiXCR on the 5' RACE reads. The sample lists a few hundred thousand distinct CDR3 sequences, around 4.1% occurring once. Sequenced material: PBMCs, taken 5 days after the yellow fever booster vaccination. The receptors stem from a man younger than 35 who received the YFV17D yellow fever vaccine. The CDR3 runs from the conserved cysteine through the conserved F or W. A D gene is named only where the DNA matches it firmly. Clone size is given for some rows only: seen once, a few or many times, or a class if the clone is expanded.

clone_size d_call j_call v_call cdr3_nt cdr3_aa
few NA TRBJ1-2 TRBV20-1 TGCAGTGCTGAGACAGCTCTCTATGGCTACACCTTC CSAETALYGYTF
NA NA TRBJ2-2 TRBV4-3 TGCGCCAGCAGCCCAATGGGGCAGCCCACCGGGGAGCTGTTTTTT CASSPMGQPTGELFF
many TRBD2 TRBJ2-1 TRBV4-2 TGTGCCAGCAGCCAAGATCTCGTAGCGGGGGCCTTCTTAAGCTCCTACAATGAGCAGTTCTTC CASSQDLVAGAFLSSYNEQFF
few TRBD1 TRBJ2-7 TRBV30 TGTGCCTGGAGAAGGACAGGGGCACACGAGCAGTACTTC CAWRRTGAHEQYF
many NA TRBJ2-2 TRBV4-2 TGTGCCAGCAGCCCGCAGAGGGGGGGCACCACCGGGGAGCTGTTTTTT CASSPQRGGTTGELFF
few NA TRBJ2-1 TRBV5-1 TGCGCCAGCAGCCAACCCGGGACTGGTAGTAATGAGCAGTTCTTC CASSQPGTGSNEQFF
NA NA TRBJ1-6 TRBV3-1 TGTGCCAGCAGCCAGGGGGTTCGGGGACGGAATTCACCCCTCCACTTT CASSQGVRGRNSPLHF
NA NA TRBJ2-1 TRBV10-3 TGTGCCATCAAGGCCAGGGACTTGGAGAACAATGAGCAGTTCTTC CAIKARDLENNEQFF
NA TRBD1 TRBJ1-2 TRBV20-1 TGCAGTGCTCTCTCCGATGGACGGGACAGGGACTATGGCTACACCTTC CSALSDGRDRDYGYTF
NA NA TRBJ2-1 TRBV9 TGTGCCAGCAGCGTAGACTCCTACAATGAGCAGTTCTTC CASSVDSYNEQFF
few TRBD1 TRBJ1-1 TRBV7-6 TGTGCCAGCAGCTTCCCGACTACAGGGGAGTCCCTCGGGAACACTGAAGCTTTCTTT CASSFPTTGESLGNTEAFF
NA TRBD1 TRBJ2-7 TRBV18 TGTGCCAGCTCACCGACAGGGTTTGGGGAGCAGTACTTC CASSPTGFGEQYF
many NA TRBJ1-1 TRBV5-1 TGCGCCAGCAGCTTTGACGGGGACACTGAAGCTTTCTTT CASSFDGDTEAFF
NA NA TRBJ2-3 TRBV24-1 TGTGCCACCAGCCCGACCTGGGGAGAGGCCCTGAATACGCAGTATTTT CATSPTWGEALNTQYF
few NA TRBJ2-7 TRBV12-3/TRBV12-4 TGTGCCAGCAGTTTCTTACAGGTGGGGTTCGGCGAGCAGTACTTC CASSFLQVGFGEQYF
few NA TRBJ2-7 TRBV7-2 TGTGCCAGCAGCTTTATGTCAGGGGTGGGCGAGCAGTACTTC CASSFMSGVGEQYF
NA TRBD2 TRBJ2-1 TRBV6-2/TRBV6-3 TGTGCCAGCAGTTACGGGGGGGGCAATGAGCAGTTCTTC CASSYGGGNEQFF
NA TRBD1 TRBJ2-1 TRBV14 TGTGCCAGCAGCCCCGCAGGGTGGGACAGGGTCCACAATGAGCAGTTCTTC CASSPAGWDRVHNEQFF
many NA TRBJ1-3 TRBV6-5 TGTGCCAGCAGTTATCGGGAGCCCTCTGGAAACACCATATATTTT CASSYREPSGNTIYF
few TRBD1 TRBJ1-5 TRBV2 TGTGCCAGCAGGCCCGAGGCAGGGGGTCAGCCCCAGCATTTT CASRPEAGGQPQHF
many NA TRBJ1-1 TRBV4-1 TGCGCCAGCAGCCCCCTGGGGGCAGGGAGGGCTTTCTTT CASSPLGAGRAFF
NA NA TRBJ2-1 TRBV7-3 TGTGCCAGCAGGTACGGACTGGGGGCTGAGCAGTTCTTC CASRYGLGAEQFF
many NA TRBJ1-5 TRBV4-1 TGCGCCAGCAGCCAAAGGGACATTAGCAATCAGCCCCAGCATTTT CASSQRDISNQPQHF
NA TRBD1 TRBJ2-1 TRBV6-5 TGTGCCAGCAGTTACTCCCCCATAGACAGAGGACAGGTCAATGAGCAGTTCTTC CASSYSPIDRGQVNEQFF
few TRBD2 TRBJ2-1 TRBV19 TGTGCCAGTGGCGGGGGTGACAACTACAATGAGCAGTTCTTC CASGGGDNYNEQFF
many NA TRBJ2-1 TRBV6-2/TRBV6-3 TGTGCCAGCAGTGACACGCTGAGGGAGTTCTTC CASSDTLREFF
NA TRBD1 TRBJ1-2 TRBV5-1 TGCGCCAGCAGCATCGGACAGGCGTTCGATGGCTACACCTTC CASSIGQAFDGYTF
many NA TRBJ2-1 TRBV28 TGTGCCAGCAGTTTTCTGGGGGACAATGAGCAGTTCTTC CASSFLGDNEQFF
many NA TRBJ2-2 TRBV14 TGTGCCAGCAGCTGGGGGGCGTCCGGGGAGCTGTTTTTT CASSWGASGELFF
few NA TRBJ2-7 TRBV5-4 TGTGCCAGCAGCTTCGACAGCGGATCCCACGAGCAGTACTTC CASSFDSGSHEQYF
few TRBD1 TRBJ1-2 TRBV3-1 TGTGCCAGCAGCATTGGACAGGGACTTAACTATGGCTACACCTTC CASSIGQGLNYGYTF
many NA TRBJ1-5 TRBV5-1 TGCGCCAGCAGCTTGGAGCTGGGGAGGCAGCCCCAGCATTTT CASSLELGRQPQHF
NA NA TRBJ2-5 TRBV4-3 TGCGCCAGCAGCCAAGAGGAGTGGGGAGGGACCCAGTACTTC CASSQEEWGGTQYF
many NA TRBJ1-2 TRBV20-1 TGCAGTGCTAGACGGCTTGGTGGTAATGGCTACACCTTC CSARRLGGNGYTF
few NA TRBJ1-2 TRBV10-3 TGTGCCATCAGGCCCCAAGAAGACTATGGCTACACCTTC CAIRPQEDYGYTF
few TRBD2 TRBJ2-2 TRBV28 TGTGCCAGCAGTTTGAGGTCGGGGGGGACCGGGGAGCTGTTTTTT CASSLRSGGTGELFF
few NA TRBJ1-1 TRBV12-3/TRBV12-4 TGTGCCAGCACCGACGGCGTGGGTTGGACTGAAGCTTTCTTT CASTDGVGWTEAFF
few TRBD2 TRBJ2-3 TRBV6-5 TGTGCCAGCAGTTACTCGGCGGGGGGCAGGGGCCCAGATACGCAGTATTTT CASSYSAGGRGPDTQYF
few NA TRBJ1-4 TRBV20-1 TGCAGTGCTTTCAACACCCTCAATAATGAAAAACTGTTTTTT CSAFNTLNNEKLFF
NA NA TRBJ2-3 TRBV11-2 TGTGCCAGCAGCCCCCGGGTAGCGGTATACACAGATACGCAGTATTTT CASSPRVAVYTDTQYF
few TRBD2 TRBJ2-1 TRBV27 TGTGCCAGCAGTCTTAGTAGCGGGGCGACCTACAATGAGCAGTTCTTC CASSLSSGATYNEQFF